These T cell receptor beta chains were read from a single sample in a study of T cell changes during pregnancy in multiple sclerosis. The table came from immunoSEQ multiplex PCR; TCRdb's copy has only in-frame clones and leaves some out. The sample holds approximately 88,000 clones, 80% to 95% seen once. Here the sequenced sample was peripheral blood, taken in the first trimester of pregnancy. These receptors all come from a female donor with multiple sclerosis, enrolled in a pregnancy study. The conserved cysteine and the conserved F or W are not part of the CDR3 here.

cdr3_aa | j_call | v_call
ASRAKVSEWYGYT | TRBJ1-2 | TRBV2
ASSAGDTGELF | TRBJ2-2 | TRBV9
ASSQVYRVGHEQY | TRBJ2-7 | TRBV4-2
ASSAPRGPGQGPPQYYEQY | TRBJ2-7 | TRBV9
ASRRYRDRGETQY | TRBJ2-5 | TRBV7-3
ASSNPNKQSEQF | TRBJ2-1 | TRBV6-1
ASSSAGQGTGNTIY | TRBJ1-3 | TRBV5-1
ASSLTGGGGTEAF | TRBJ1-1 | TRBV7-3
ASSYAGGLGDTQY | TRBJ2-3 | TRBV7-7
ASRLRSEQY | TRBJ2-7 | TRBV6-1
ASKGFNEQY | TRBJ2-7 | TRBV2
ASRRVEADTGELF | TRBJ2-2 | TRBV5-8
ASSLGAGNTEAF | TRBJ1-1 | TRBV7-3
ASSGVTNQPQH | TRBJ1-5 | TRBV6-5
ASSPKTGGHYGYT | TRBJ1-2 | TRBV7-6
ASSGAGPDTEAF | TRBJ1-1 | TRBV2
ASSMLEKYEQY | TRBJ2-7 | TRBV7-6
ASGFLRGGAYEQY | TRBJ2-7 | TRBV12-5
ASSQHKGQGNTEAF | TRBJ1-1 | TRBV14
ASRWVGLAGANEQF | TRBJ2-1 | TRBV27
ASSFRQGPYEQY | TRBJ2-7 | TRBV5-6
ASSLVKWGEGDGYT | TRBJ1-2 | TRBV7-2
ASSPLSQGDTEAF | TRBJ1-1 | TRBV5-6
ASSKAGKNTGELF | TRBJ2-2 | TRBV7-9
ASSRDRGTNTIY | TRBJ1-3 | TRBV5-4
ASSIVLGNTGELF | TRBJ2-2 | TRBV19
ASSAGSGGGETQY | TRBJ2-5 | TRBV9
ASSLGATGMEQY | TRBJ2-7 | TRBV7-8
ASSLGGGFNSPLH | TRBJ1-6 | TRBV6-5
ASSVLQVSTGEQETQY | TRBJ2-5 | TRBV6-1
ASTLRLAGEKTQY | TRBJ2-5 | TRBV28
ASSIGGTTNEKLF | TRBJ1-4 | TRBV19
ASGTEGYGYT | TRBJ1-2 | TRBV12-5
ASSQESQVPQGAYEQY | TRBJ2-7 | TRBV27
ASSPSGGRQGLAPDGSYNSPLH | TRBJ1-6 | TRBV27
ASSYGQGATYEQY | TRBJ2-7 | TRBV6-6
ASSPRTGGPYGYT | TRBJ1-2 | TRBV25-1
ASSGPGLSSNEQF | TRBJ2-1 | TRBV7-9
ASSQDLGTGEYGYT | TRBJ1-2 | TRBV4-2
ASSNTRAGVYNEQF | TRBJ2-1 | TRBV5-8
ASSKGVGSYEQY | TRBJ2-7 | TRBV7-2
ASSLERGRNTEAF | TRBJ1-1 | TRBV5-1
ASSSAGYGEKLF | TRBJ1-4 | TRBV18
ASSRQGAGEQF | TRBJ2-1 | TRBV19
ASSFQLDNSPLH | TRBJ1-6 | TRBV13
ASSLGDRVTYNEQF | TRBJ2-1 | TRBV5-1
ASSQFPGGAEQY | TRBJ2-7 | TRBV4-1
ASFEGGGRQF | TRBJ2-1 | TRBV10-2
ASSPKVRQRQETQY | TRBJ2-5 | TRBV18
ASSPESDRGVANYGYT | TRBJ1-2 | TRBV13